This passage covers 7 T cell receptor beta chains from one sample sequenced in a study of beta chain features in type 1 diabetes. The authors reverse transcribed all of the isolated RNA, so sequencing captured expressed TCRB transcripts. Profiling relied on immunoSEQ multiplex PCR, and the TCRdb table lists in-frame clones only, not all of them. This table has 390,000 or so clones, approximately 15% appearing once. Material for sequencing was naive CD4+ T cells from blood. The receptor source for this set is a man between 25 and 39 years old in good health.

The chain is built from TRBV7-2 and TRBJ2-1; 7 nucleotides match TRBD2. Germline CDR1 is SGHTA and CDR2 is FQGNSA. CDR3 size: 15 residues. V was clipped by 3 bases and J by 1 base; unmatched bases: 3. The CDR3 bases are TGTGCCAGCAGCTTCGAGCGGGGTTCCTACAATGAGCAGTTCTTC. Protein: CASSFERGSYNEQFF. Looking up the rest from reference TRBV7-2 and TRBJ2-1 gives the full variable domain: GAGVSQSPSNKVTEKGKDVELRCDPISGHTALYWYRQSLGQGLEFLIYFQGNSAPDKSGLPSDRFSAERTGGSVSTLTIQRTQQEDSAVYLCASSFERGSYNEQFFGPGTRLTVL.

The chain combines TRBV10-3 with TRBJ2-3; D assignment may be TRBD1 or TRBD2 (6 bases each). CDR3 size: 15 residues. V lost 6 bases and J lost 4, with 17 bases in between. Germline loops: CDR1 ENHRY, CDR2 SYGVKD. In DNA form, the CDR3 reads TGTGCCATCAGGCCCGCGGGACAAGTGTCAGATACGCAGTATTTT. Protein: CAIRPAGQVSDTQYF.

The rearrangement uses TRBV14 and TRBJ2-1; 8 nucleotides align to TRBD2. Germline V gives CDR1 SGHDN, CDR2 FVKESK. V dropped 5 bases and J dropped 9; count of bases not matched to a gene: 12. There are 15 residues in the CDR3. For the CDR3, the DNA is TGTGCCAGCAGCGTTCAGATGACTAGCGCCAGTGAGCAGTTCTTC. Translated, it gives CASSVQMTSASEQFF.

The chain is built from TRBV27 and TRBJ1-5; no firm D call. Germline values: CDR1 MNHEY, CDR2 SMNVEV (reference sequence). CDR3 length: 12 residues. V lost 7 bases and J lost 7, with 11 bases in between. CDR3 region: CASTSVGQPQHF. In DNA, the CDR3 is TGTGCCAGCACCTCGGTTGGGCAGCCCCAGCATTTT.

V usage is TRBV27 and J usage is TRBJ2-7, with TRBD2 as a possible D gene (6 bases). V lost 6 bases to trimming and J lost 0 bases, with 15 bases between them. The CDR3 spans 15 residues. Germline assignment: CDR1 MNHEY and CDR2 SMNVEV (reference sequence). The CDR3 coding sequence is TGTGCCAGCAGGTCCACTAGCCGGAGCTCCTACGAGCAGTACGTC. This sequence encodes CASRSTSRSSYEQYV.

This clone was observed a handful of times. The genes are TRBV7-9 and TRBJ2-7; D might be TRBD1 (6 bases). V shed 1 base and J shed 2 bases, with 12 bases lying between them. Germline CDR1 and CDR2: SEHNR and FQNEAQ (reference sequence). CDR3 length equals 15 residues. CDR3: CASSLVGGRAYEQYV. In DNA form, the CDR3 reads TGTGCCAGCAGCTTAGTTGGGGGCAGAGCCTACGAGCAGTACGTC.

The chain recombines TRBV7-8 with TRBJ1-1; 9 bases agree with TRBD1. The CDR3 runs to 16 residues. V was pared by 5 bases and J by 5 bases, with 12 bases of the junction left unmatched. Germline assignment: CDR1 SGHVS and CDR2 FQNEAQ. CDR3 loop: CASSPPLRTGDTEAFF. CDR3 DNA: TGTGCCAGCAGCCCACCACTCCGGACAGGGGATACTGAAGCTTTCTTT. The variable domain in full, with the rest retrieved from reference TRBV7-8 and TRBJ1-1, is GAGVSQSPRYKVAKRGQDVALRCDPISGHVSLFWYQQALGQGPEFLTYFQNEAQLDKSGLPSDRFFAERPEGSVSTLKIQRTQQEDSAVYLCASSPPLRTGDTEAFFGQGTRLTVV.